Listed below are T cell receptor beta chains from one sample, sequenced in a study of T cell changes during pregnancy in multiple sclerosis. Here immunoSEQ multiplex PCR was the method, and the copy in TCRdb shows in-frame clones only, minus some. The repertoire includes some 29,000 clones, 75% to 95% of them detected once, and less than 5% sits in the top ten. This specimen was CD8+ T cells from peripheral blood mononuclear cells, taken in the second trimester of pregnancy. The receptor source for this set is a female donor in good health, enrolled as a control in a pregnancy study. CDR3s include the opening cysteine and the closing phenylalanine or tryptophan. D genes are given only for firm matches. A row's size may be missing; if present it is once, few, many or a size class.

CDR3aa: CATTSPGNYNSPLHF; CDR3nt: TGTGCCACCACCTCGCCGGGAAACTATAATTCACCCCTCCACTTT; j_gene: TRBJ1-6; abundance: .; v_gene: TRBV6-6; d_gene: .
CDR3aa: CASSTHQAGQATYEQYF; CDR3nt: TGCGCCAGCAGCACCCATCAAGCGGGACAGGCCACCTACGAGCAGTACTTC; j_gene: TRBJ2-7; abundance: .; v_gene: TRBV5-1; d_gene: .
CDR3aa: CASSQLSRGTGSSYEQYF; CDR3nt: TGTGCCAGCAGCCAACTCTCTCGGGGGACAGGTAGTAGCTACGAGCAGTACTTC; j_gene: TRBJ2-7; abundance: .; v_gene: TRBV14; d_gene: TRBD1
CDR3aa: CASSQVTSLSGNTIYF; CDR3nt: TGTGCCAGCAGCCAAGTTACGAGCCTCTCTGGAAACACCATATATTTT; j_gene: TRBJ1-3; abundance: medium-sized; v_gene: TRBV14; d_gene: .
CDR3aa: CASSLGDTNTEAFF; CDR3nt: TGTGCCAGCAGCTTAGGGGACACGAACACTGAAGCTTTCTTT; j_gene: TRBJ1-1; abundance: .; v_gene: TRBV11-2; d_gene: .
CDR3aa: CASSETGGNTGELFF; CDR3nt: TGTGCCAGCAGTGAGACAGGGGGGAACACCGGGGAGCTGTTTTTT; j_gene: TRBJ2-2; abundance: .; v_gene: TRBV6-4; d_gene: TRBD1
CDR3aa: CASSPETVHNSPLHF; CDR3nt: TGTGCCAGCAGCCCTGAGACAGTCCATAATTCACCCCTCCACTTT; j_gene: TRBJ1-6; abundance: .; v_gene: TRBV7-8; d_gene: .
CDR3aa: CASSKTGYSNQPQHF; CDR3nt: TGTGCCAGCAGCAAGACAGGTTATAGCAATCAGCCCCAGCATTTT; j_gene: TRBJ1-5; abundance: .; v_gene: TRBV7-2; d_gene: .
CDR3aa: CASSQGLAGGLDTQYF; CDR3nt: TGTGCCAGCAGCCAGGGACTAGCGGGGGGGCTAGATACGCAGTATTTT; j_gene: TRBJ2-3; abundance: once; v_gene: TRBV7-8; d_gene: TRBD2
CDR3aa: CASSDSSGYNEQFF; CDR3nt: TGTGCCAGCAGTGACTCGAGCGGTTACAATGAGCAGTTCTTC; j_gene: TRBJ2-1; abundance: .; v_gene: TRBV6-4; d_gene: .
CDR3aa: CASRGTHTYEQYF; CDR3nt: TGTGCCAGCAGGGGGACTCATACCTACGAGCAGTACTTC; j_gene: TRBJ2-7; abundance: .; v_gene: TRBV2; d_gene: .
CDR3aa: CSVALAGALGETQYF; CDR3nt: TGCAGCGTTGCACTAGCGGGGGCCTTAGGAGAGACCCAGTACTTC; j_gene: TRBJ2-5; abundance: .; v_gene: TRBV29-1; d_gene: TRBD2
CDR3aa: CASSEGTSTDTQYF; CDR3nt: TGTGCCAGCAGTGAGGGGACTAGCACAGATACGCAGTATTTT; j_gene: TRBJ2-3; abundance: once; v_gene: TRBV6-4; d_gene: .
CDR3aa: CASSLGAGGSSTDTQYF; CDR3nt: TGTGCCAGCAGCTTAGGAGCAGGGGGCTCTAGCACAGATACGCAGTATTTT; j_gene: TRBJ2-3; abundance: .; v_gene: TRBV7-3; d_gene: TRBD1
CDR3aa: CASSLYAGFTEAFF; CDR3nt: TGTGCCAGCAGTTTATATGCAGGGTTCACTGAAGCTTTCTTT; j_gene: TRBJ1-1; abundance: .; v_gene: TRBV27; d_gene: .
CDR3aa: CASSPPTGLRGNEQFF; CDR3nt: TGTGCCAGCAGCCCGCCGACAGGGCTGAGGGGCAATGAGCAGTTCTTC; j_gene: TRBJ2-1; abundance: .; v_gene: TRBV11-2; d_gene: TRBD1
CDR3aa: CASSQDGNRLNEQYF; CDR3nt: TGCGCCAGCAGCCAAGATGGGAACAGGTTAAACGAGCAGTACTTC; j_gene: TRBJ2-7; abundance: .; v_gene: TRBV4-3; d_gene: .
CDR3aa: CASPPHRGAPYEQYF; CDR3nt: TGTGCCAGCCCCCCCCACAGGGGAGCCCCCTACGAGCAGTACTTC; j_gene: TRBJ2-7; abundance: .; v_gene: TRBV5-4; d_gene: TRBD1
CDR3aa: CAWRRRTGGFYGYTF; CDR3nt: TGTGCCTGGAGACGACGGACAGGGGGCTTCTATGGCTACACCTTC; j_gene: TRBJ1-2; abundance: .; v_gene: TRBV30; d_gene: TRBD1
CDR3aa: CASRVASGDYNEQFF; CDR3nt: TGTGCCAGCCGGGTGGCTAGCGGCGATTACAATGAGCAGTTCTTC; j_gene: TRBJ2-1; abundance: once; v_gene: TRBV2; d_gene: TRBD2
CDR3aa: CASGLVAGGMNTYNEQFF; CDR3nt: TGTGCCAGCGGTTTGGTAGCGGGGGGGATGAACACCTACAATGAGCAGTTCTTC; j_gene: TRBJ2-1; abundance: .; v_gene: TRBV7-6; d_gene: TRBD2
CDR3aa: CASALGGREPYNEQFF; CDR3nt: TGTGCTAGTGCCTTGGGGGGGAGGGAACCCTACAATGAGCAGTTCTTC; j_gene: TRBJ2-1; abundance: .; v_gene: TRBV12-5; d_gene: TRBD2
CDR3aa: CAWSVGRAYEQYF; CDR3nt: TGTGCCTGGAGTGTGGGCAGAGCCTACGAGCAGTACTTC; j_gene: TRBJ2-7; abundance: .; v_gene: TRBV30; d_gene: .
CDR3aa: CSATDRVSYGYTF; CDR3nt: TGCAGCGCCACGGACAGGGTTAGCTATGGCTACACCTTC; j_gene: TRBJ1-2; abundance: .; v_gene: TRBV29-1; d_gene: TRBD1
CDR3aa: CASSIDRNTEAFF; CDR3nt: TGTGCCAGTAGTATAGATAGGAACACTGAAGCTTTCTTT; j_gene: TRBJ1-1; abundance: .; v_gene: TRBV19; d_gene: .
CDR3aa: CASKKGENTEAFF; CDR3nt: TGTGCCAGCAAAAAGGGGGAGAACACTGAAGCTTTCTTT; j_gene: TRBJ1-1; abundance: .; v_gene: TRBV6-1; d_gene: .
CDR3aa: CASSFRALDTDTQYF; CDR3nt: TGTGCCAGCAGCTTCAGGGCTTTGGACACAGATACGCAGTATTTT; j_gene: TRBJ2-3; abundance: .; v_gene: TRBV7-2; d_gene: .
CDR3aa: CASSSTPESQGVGYTF; CDR3nt: TGTGCCAGCAGCTCCACCCCTGAGAGTCAGGGGGTTGGCTACACCTTC; j_gene: TRBJ1-2; abundance: .; v_gene: TRBV7-2; d_gene: TRBD1
CDR3aa: CASSPHPYEQYF; CDR3nt: TGTGCCAGCAGCCCCCATCCCTACGAGCAGTACTTC; j_gene: TRBJ2-7; abundance: .; v_gene: TRBV7-9; d_gene: .
CDR3aa: CASSEWQNNSPLHF; CDR3nt: TGTGCCAGCAGTGAGTGGCAGAATAATTCACCCCTCCACTTT; j_gene: TRBJ1-6; abundance: .; v_gene: TRBV6-1; d_gene: .
CDR3aa: CASSQGWLAGSTGDEQFF; CDR3nt: TGTGCCAGCAGTCAAGGGTGGCTAGCGGGCTCAACGGGCGATGAGCAGTTCTTC; j_gene: TRBJ2-1; abundance: .; v_gene: TRBV6-1; d_gene: TRBD2
CDR3aa: CASSRQGYSGNTIYF; CDR3nt: TGTGCCAGCAGCAGGCAGGGTTACTCTGGAAACACCATATATTTT; j_gene: TRBJ1-3; abundance: .; v_gene: TRBV5-4; d_gene: .
CDR3aa: CASSLDPLLQYLLGQPQHF; CDR3nt: TGTGCCAGCAGTCTCGATCCGCTTCTTCAGTATCTATTGGGCCAGCCCCAGCATTTT; j_gene: TRBJ1-5; abundance: .; v_gene: TRBV2; d_gene: .
CDR3aa: CASSPTTGLGTEAFF; CDR3nt: TGTGCCAGCAGCCCAACGACAGGGCTCGGCACTGAAGCTTTCTTT; j_gene: TRBJ1-1; abundance: .; v_gene: TRBV9; d_gene: TRBD1
CDR3aa: CASSLGDSEYYEQYF; CDR3nt: TGTGCCAGCAGCCTAGGGGACAGCGAATACTACGAGCAGTACTTC; j_gene: TRBJ2-7; abundance: .; v_gene: TRBV7-8; d_gene: TRBD1
CDR3aa: CASSQDGQGNQPQHF; CDR3nt: TGCGCCAGCAGCCAAGACGGACAGGGAAATCAGCCCCAGCATTTT; j_gene: TRBJ1-5; abundance: .; v_gene: TRBV4-1; d_gene: TRBD1
CDR3aa: CASSLQGSKEKLFF; CDR3nt: TGTGCCAGCAGTTTACAGGGTTCCAAGGAAAAACTGTTTTTT; j_gene: TRBJ1-4; abundance: .; v_gene: TRBV13; d_gene: .
CDR3aa: CASSYGGVGYGYTF; CDR3nt: TGTGCCAGCAGTTATGGGGGGGTAGGCTATGGCTACACCTTC; j_gene: TRBJ1-2; abundance: once; v_gene: TRBV2; d_gene: .
CDR3aa: CASSLAAGGMAGGETYEQYF; CDR3nt: TGTGCCAGCAGCTTAGCGGCCGGAGGGATGGCGGGGGGGGAAACCTACGAGCAGTACTTC; j_gene: TRBJ2-7; abundance: .; v_gene: TRBV13; d_gene: TRBD2
CDR3aa: CASSSTGTGTYEQYF; CDR3nt: TGTGCCAGCAGTTCAACCGGGACAGGGACCTACGAGCAGTACTTC; j_gene: TRBJ2-7; abundance: .; v_gene: TRBV27; d_gene: TRBD1
CDR3aa: CASSVLTSGGSYNEQFF; CDR3nt: TGTGCCAGCAGTGTACTAACTAGCGGGGGGTCATACAATGAGCAGTTCTTC; j_gene: TRBJ2-1; abundance: once; v_gene: TRBV27; d_gene: TRBD2
CDR3aa: CASSPGADEAFF; CDR3nt: TGTGCCAGCTCACCAGGGGCAGATGAAGCTTTCTTT; j_gene: TRBJ1-1; abundance: .; v_gene: TRBV18; d_gene: .
CDR3aa: CASSLTSRGSADTQYF; CDR3nt: TGTGCCAGCAGCCTGACTTCGAGGGGGTCGGCAGATACGCAGTATTTT; j_gene: TRBJ2-3; abundance: once; v_gene: TRBV27; d_gene: .
CDR3aa: CASVLGPGGYYGYTF; CDR3nt: TGTGCCAGCGTTCTGGGCCCAGGAGGGTACTATGGCTACACCTTC; j_gene: TRBJ1-2; abundance: once; v_gene: TRBV28; d_gene: .
CDR3aa: CASSIGQPYEQYF; CDR3nt: TGTGCCAGTAGTATCGGACAGCCCTACGAGCAGTACTTC; j_gene: TRBJ2-7; abundance: .; v_gene: TRBV19; d_gene: .
CDR3aa: CASSWSGTANTEAFF; CDR3nt: TGTGCCAGCAGCTGGTCCGGGACAGCCAACACTGAAGCTTTCTTT; j_gene: TRBJ1-1; abundance: .; v_gene: TRBV7-2; d_gene: TRBD1
CDR3aa: CASSQDLRQHEAFF; CDR3nt: TGTGCCAGCAGCCAAGATTTGAGACAGCATGAAGCTTTCTTT; j_gene: TRBJ1-1; abundance: .; v_gene: TRBV14; d_gene: .
CDR3aa: CASSHPDRDGVETQYF; CDR3nt: TGCGCCAGCAGCCACCCAGACAGGGACGGTGTGGAGACCCAGTACTTC; j_gene: TRBJ2-5; abundance: .; v_gene: TRBV4-1; d_gene: TRBD1
CDR3aa: CASSPPLDRNNEQFF; CDR3nt: TGTGCCAGCAGCCCACCGCTCGACAGAAACAATGAGCAGTTCTTC; j_gene: TRBJ2-1; abundance: .; v_gene: TRBV7-8; d_gene: .
CDR3aa: CASSQGTGTYEQYF; CDR3nt: TGCGCCAGCAGCCAAGGGACAGGGACCTACGAGCAGTACTTC; j_gene: TRBJ2-7; abundance: .; v_gene: TRBV4-1; d_gene: TRBD1